Shown below are 17 T cell receptor beta chains from a single sample sequenced in a study of radiation and T cells in renal cell carcinoma (dated by TCRdb to about 2020). The library relied on the immunoSEQ multiplex PCR assay. TCRdb obtained this table from immuneACCESS and retained in-frame rearrangements with V and J assigned. These tables miss some clones; where compared with another copy, unresolved V genes account for less than half of the shortfall, and the remainder is unexplained. This sample gives about 95,000 clones in total; around nine tenths of them show up just once. Approximately 8.4% of the sample is taken by the ten largest. The intended sense of this specimen's time point label: baseline pretreatment blood. The sample's treatment or condition label, decoded: 15 Gy SBRT to primary tumor, nephrectomy 4 weeks later. The sample consisted of blood, taken from a patient whose treatment included radiotherapy and nephrectomy. The receptors here all came from a man in his forties or fifties with renal cell carcinoma.

This chain uses TRBV18 with TRBJ2-3, with D maybe TRBD1 (6 bases). Germline lookup yields CDR1 KGHSH and CDR2 LQKENI. V lost 4 bases and J lost 2, with 16 bases in between. This CDR3 region has 16 residues. CDR3 region: CASSRSSGHLTDTQYF. The CDR3 DNA sequence: TGTGCCAGCTCACGGAGCTCGGGACACCTCACAGATACGCAGTATTTT.

This sequence joins TRBV18 and TRBJ2-7; D perhaps matches TRBD1 (6 bases). Germline V gene data show CDR1 as KGHSH and CDR2 as LQKENI. Trimming removed 0 bases from V and 5 bases from J, with 11 bases in between. The CDR3 is 14 residues long. The CDR3 region has the DNA TGTGCCAGCTCACCACCGGGGGCAGGGGACGAGCAGTACTTC. Protein sequence: CASSPPGAGDEQYF. Using reference TRBV18 and TRBJ2-7 for the parts outside the CDR3, the full variable domain is NAGVMQNPRHLVRRRGQEARLRCSPMKGHSHVYWYRQLPEEGLKFMVYLQKENIIDESGMPKERFSAEFPKEGPSILRIQQVVRGDSAAYFCASSPPGAGDEQYFGPGTRLTVT.

The chain joins TRBV6-5 to TRBJ2-7; 8 bases are shared with TRBD1. Germline CDR1 is MNHEY and CDR2 is SVGAGI. Germline trimming cut 8 bases from V and 1 base from J; bases unmatched to any gene: 7. This CDR3 contains 14 residues. CDR3 sequence reads: CASRIGQGSYEQYF. The CDR3, as DNA: TGTGCCAGCCGAATTGGACAGGGATCCTACGAGCAGTACTTC.

The gene calls are TRBV18 and TRBJ1-1; D gene uncertain. The V gene lost 1 base and the J gene lost 4 bases, with 10 bases spanning the gap. The V gene's germline CDR1 is KGHSH and CDR2 LQKENI. The CDR3 sequence is 14 residues long. The CDR3 loop is CASSPLAGFTEAFF. CDR3 DNA sequence: TGTGCCAGCTCACCACTAGCCGGGTTCACTGAAGCTTTCTTT.

V is TRBV4-1 and J is TRBJ1-2; a weak D match, TRBD1 (6 bases). CDR1 MGHRA and CDR2 YSYEKL come from the germline V gene. The length of the CDR3 is 15 residues. V lost 7 bases and J lost 0, with 15 bases in between. As DNA, the CDR3 is TGCGCCAGCACCCGACAGGCGTCAGCTAACTATGGCTACACCTTC. This sequence encodes CASTRQASANYGYTF.

V gene TRBV5-4 combines with J gene TRBJ1-1; D uncertain. CDR3 length: 12 amino acids. Germline V gene data show CDR1 as SGHNT and CDR2 as YYREEE (reference sequence). With 1 base removed from V and 0 bases from J, the gap between germline ends came to 1 base. Here the CDR3 reads CASSLLNTEAFF. CDR3 in DNA: TGTGCCAGCAGCTTGTTGAACACTGAAGCTTTCTTT.

The J gene is TRBJ2-1, the V gene TRBV7-3; D unresolved. Germline V lookup: CDR1 SGHTA, CDR2 FQGTGA. The V end lost 1 base, the J end lost 8 bases, and 9 bases lay between the germline ends. CDR3 length: 13 amino acids. The CDR3 DNA sequence: TGTGCCAGCAGCTTAAAAGTAGGCGATGAGCAGTTCTTC. Translated: CASSLKVGDEQFF.

The chain carries TRBV5-4 and TRBJ2-3; 8 bases are a match to TRBD2. The CDR3 consists of 15 residues. Looked up from germline, CDR1 is SGHNT and CDR2 is YYREEE (reference sequence). With 4 bases clipped from V and 0 bases from J, the junction kept 4 bases outside the gene matches. CDR3 in DNA: TGTGCCAGCAGCGGACTAGCCCCAAGCACAGATACGCAGTATTTT. This sequence encodes CASSGLAPSTDTQYF. The variable domain in full, with the rest retrieved from reference TRBV5-4 and TRBJ2-3, is ETGVTQSPTHLIKTRGQQVTLRCSSQSGHNTVSWYQQALGQGPQFIFQYYREEENGRGNFPPRFSGLQFPNYSSELNVNALELDDSALYLCASSGLAPSTDTQYFGPGTRLTVL.

The chain has TRBV30 and TRBJ2-3, with 8 bases matching TRBD2. V lost 0 bases, J lost 3 bases, and 8 bases stayed unmatched. Germline values: CDR1 GTSNPN, CDR2 SVGIG (reference sequence). The CDR3 is made up of 16 amino acids. The CDR3 here is CAWSVGGGPGTDTQYF. DNA of the CDR3: TGTGCCTGGAGTGTAGGCGGGGGGCCGGGGACAGATACGCAGTATTTT.

The chain uses TRBV6-1 and TRBJ1-1, with D tentatively TRBD1 (5 bases). The CDR3 runs 15 residues. In germline, CDR1 is MNHNS, CDR2 SASEGT. Trimming removed 2 bases at V and 6 bases at J, with 16 bases between. CDR3 DNA sequence: TGTGCCAGCAGTGAACAAGCAGGGTTTCTCGCTGAAGCTTTCTTT. As protein: CASSEQAGFLAEAFF.

The V and J genes are TRBV7-9 and TRBJ1-2; D might be TRBD1 (6 bases). CDR1 and CDR2 (germline): SEHNR, FQNEAQ (reference sequence). V lost 1 base, J lost 8 bases, and 11 bases lay in between. The length of the CDR3 is 13 residues. CDR3 in DNA: TGTGCCAGCAGCTTAGAAAACAGGGACGGCTACACCTTC. Its translation: CASSLENRDGYTF. Full variable domain (remainder filled in from reference TRBV7-9 and TRBJ1-2): DTGVSQNPRHKITKRGQNVTFRCDPISEHNRLYWYRQTLGQGPEFLTYFQNEAQLEKSRLLSDRFSAERPKGSFSTLEIQRTEQGDSAMYLCASSLENRDGYTFGSGTRLTVV.

This clone was seen a handful of times. The genes are TRBV10-3 and TRBJ2-7; a weak D match, TRBD1 (6 bases). The CDR3 contains 17 residues. In germline, CDR1 is ENHRY, CDR2 SYGVKD. Trimming took off 0 bases at V and 0 bases at J, with 15 bases between the two ends. The CDR3: CAISESLTGKASYEQYF. In DNA form, the CDR3 reads TGTGCCATCAGTGAGTCGCTTACAGGGAAGGCCTCCTACGAGCAGTACTTC.

This chain links TRBV7-9 with TRBJ1-2; D possibly corresponds to TRBD1 (5 bases). The germline V gene has CDR1 SEHNR and CDR2 FQNEAQ (reference sequence). The CDR3 runs to 13 residues. V was shortened by 5 bases and J by 11 bases, with 18 bases between the two germline ends. The CDR3 nucleotides are TGTGCCAGCAGCCCCGGGACTTTTCTCGGTTACACCTTC. It encodes CASSPGTFLGYTF.

A few counts support this clone. The chain combines TRBV4-1 with TRBJ1-6; 10 bases align to TRBD1. V shed 4 bases, J shed 7 bases, and the junction held 7 bases outside the gene matches. CDR1 is MGHRA and CDR2 is YSYEKL in the germline V gene. The CDR3 totals 16 residues. The CDR3 coding sequence is TGCGCCAGCAGCCCCGCGCCGGGACAGGGGAATTCACCCCTCCACTTT. Protein sequence: CASSPAPGQGNSPLHF.

This clone was counted once. The rearrangement joins TRBV18 to TRBJ1-4; 9 bases fit TRBD1. This CDR3 contains 15 residues. The V and J ends lost 6 bases and 7 bases, in that order; junction bases with no gene match: 9. The germline gives CDR1 KGHSH, CDR2 LQKENI. In DNA, the CDR3 is TGTGCCAGCTCTAACCAGCGGACAGGGGTTGAAAAACTGTTTTTT. Translated, it gives CASSNQRTGVEKLFF.

CDR3 amino acids: CASSLSPGQDIYEQYF. DNA of the CDR3: TGCGCCAGCAGCTTAAGTCCGGGACAGGACATATACGAGCAGTACTTC. The gene calls are TRBV5-1 and TRBJ2-7; TRBD1 matches at 8 bases. The CDR3 contains 16 residues. Germline V gene lookup returns CDR1 SGHRS and CDR2 YFSETQ. The trim removed 2 bases at V and 4 bases at J, leaving 11 bases unmatched. Combining the CDR3 with reference TRBV5-1 and TRBJ2-7 gives the whole variable domain KAGVTQTPRYLIKTRGQQVTLSCSPISGHRSVSWYQQTPGQGLQFLFEYFSETQRNKGNFPGRFSGRQFSNSRSEMNVSTLELGDSALYLCASSLSPGQDIYEQYFGPGTRLTVT.

This chain uses TRBV14 with TRBJ1-6; 9 positions match TRBD1. CDR1 is SGHDN, CDR2 FVKESK, per germline. This CDR3 has 16 amino acids. The V and J ends lost 0 bases and 9 bases, in that order; junction bases with no gene match: 6. This CDR3 reads CASSQDLGQGGSPLHF. In DNA, the CDR3 is TGTGCCAGCAGCCAAGATCTGGGACAGGGAGGTTCACCCCTCCACTTT.